These 12 T cell receptor beta chains originate from one sample sequenced in a study of cytomegalovirus exposure and HLA in healthy donors. Both 60 Vbeta primers and 13 Jbeta primers went into the PCR. The protocol was immunoSEQ multiplex PCR, while the TCRdb copy is restricted to in-frame clones and leaves out a portion. The repertoire includes fewer than 250,000 clones, 75% to 90% of them detected once, and roughly 1.3% sits in the top ten. Sample: PBMCs. The receptors come from a man aged 25-40 years in good health and CMV-seronegative.

V and J are TRBV27 and TRBJ2-7, with TRBD2 as a possible D gene (6 bases). The end of the DNA fits TRBJ2-5 better, so the J call may be wrong. The CDR3 consists of 14 residues. From germline, CDR1 is MNHEY and CDR2 SMNVEV (reference sequence). The DNA of the CDR3 is TGTGCCAGCAGTGAGGGCGGGGTCCAAGAGACCCAGTACTTC. Encoded protein: CASSEGGVQETQYF.

V usage is TRBV5-1 and J usage is TRBJ2-2, with 12 bases identical to TRBD2. Unmatched junction bases numbered 11, after V lost 4 bases and J lost 1 base. The CDR3 loop spans 19 amino acids. Germline V gene data show CDR1 as SGHRS and CDR2 as YFSETQ. The CDR3 reads CASSTAGLAGGLNTGELFF. The DNA for the CDR3 is TGCGCCAGCAGCACGGCGGGACTAGCGGGTGGTTTGAACACCGGGGAGCTGTTTTTT.

The V and J genes are TRBV19 and TRBJ1-4; 8 nucleotides agree with TRBD1. This CDR3 has 14 amino acids. Germline V gene lookup returns CDR1 LNHDA and CDR2 SQIVND (reference sequence). V was clipped by 8 bases and J by 2 bases; unmatched bases: 4. The CDR3 DNA is TGTGCCAGTCGTAACAGGGGGACTAATGAAAAACTGTTTTTT. The encoded protein is CASRNRGTNEKLFF.

The genes are TRBV7-9 and TRBJ1-3; D gene unclear. With 3 bases removed from V and 0 bases from J, the gap between germline ends came to 15 bases. This CDR3 is built from 17 residues. Germline CDR1 is SEHNR and CDR2 is FQNEAQ (reference sequence). This chain's CDR3 is CASSFANPPNSGNTIYF. The CDR3 region has the DNA TGTGCCAGCAGCTTCGCTAACCCTCCAAACTCTGGAAACACCATATATTTT. The variable domain in full, with the rest retrieved from reference TRBV7-9 and TRBJ1-3, is DTGVSQNPRHKITKRGQNVTFRCDPISEHNRLYWYRQTLGQGPEFLTYFQNEAQLEKSRLLSDRFSAERPKGSFSTLEIQRTEQGDSAMYLCASSFANPPNSGNTIYFGEGSWLTVV.

This chain uses TRBV13 with TRBJ1-1, with 7 bases aligning to TRBD1. Germline V lookup: CDR1 PRHDT, CDR2 FYEKMQ (reference sequence). CDR3 length: 15 residues. J gave up 7 bases and V 3 bases, and 11 bases lay outside the gene matches. The chain's CDR3 is CASSFPSTGFVEAFF. CDR3 bases: TGTGCCAGCAGCTTCCCTTCGACAGGGTTTGTTGAAGCTTTCTTT.

In its sample, this clone was seen once. Here the CDR3 reads CASSLESGLYGYTF. The CDR3 coding sequence is TGCGCCAGCAGCTTGGAGTCAGGACTCTATGGCTACACCTTC. This sequence joins TRBV5-1 and TRBJ1-2; D not resolved. This CDR3 has 14 amino acids. CDR1 is SGHRS and CDR2 is YFSETQ in the germline V gene. Trimming shortened V by 0 bases and J by 4 bases, and 10 bases separated the two germline ends.

The rearrangement joins TRBV28 to TRBJ1-2, with 7 positions matching TRBD1. The germline CDR1 and CDR2 sequences are MDHEN and SYDVKM. CDR3 size: 13 residues. With 5 bases clipped from V and 4 bases from J, the junction kept 4 bases outside the gene matches. CDR3 coding DNA: TGTGCCAGCAGTCAGACAGGGCTCTATGGCTACACCTTC. Amino acids: CASSQTGLYGYTF.

The rearrangement links TRBV5-1 to TRBJ2-1; tentative D call: TRBD2 (6 bases). Germline CDR1 reads SGHRS; CDR2 reads YFSETQ. V was pared by 4 bases and J by 4 bases, with 15 bases between. The CDR3 contains 15 residues. The CDR3 DNA is TGCGCCAGCAGCGGGGGGACGGACCCTTACAATGAGCAGTTCTTC. It yields the protein CASSGGTDPYNEQFF.

This sequence joins TRBV6-5 and TRBJ2-5; 8 bases are a match to TRBD1. The J call is doubtful: the DNA matches TRBJ2-7 better. CDR1 and CDR2 from the germline V gene are MNHEY and SVGAGI. The CDR3 totals 14 residues. CDR3 DNA sequence: TGTGCCAGCAGAGAGGACAGGGAAGCCTACGAGCAGTACTTC. Translated, it gives CASREDREAYEQYF.

The chain carries TRBV7-9 and TRBJ2-3; 9 nucleotides line up with TRBD1. Losses at the gene ends were 5 bases for V and 3 bases for J; bases not matched to a gene: 9. Germline V lookup: CDR1 SEHNR, CDR2 FQNEAQ (reference sequence). The CDR3 runs 16 residues. Written as DNA, the CDR3 is TGTGCCAGCAGCCCGACCCGGGGACAGGGTACAGATACGCAGTATTTT. It is translated as CASSPTRGQGTDTQYF.

This sequence joins TRBV18 and TRBJ2-1; D is ambiguous. CDR1 KGHSH and CDR2 LQKENI come from the germline V gene. Trimming stripped 2 bases from V and 6 bases from J, with 8 bases between. The CDR3 consists of 13 residues. As DNA, the CDR3 is TGTGCCAGCTCACCAGAGCAGGCCAATGAGCAGTTCTTC. This encodes CASSPEQANEQFF.

The gene calls are TRBV10-3 and TRBJ2-1; 8 bases line up with TRBD2. The CDR3 is 14 amino acids. The germline CDR1 and CDR2 sequences are ENHRY and SYGVKD. The V and J ends lost 4 bases and 5 bases, in that order; junction bases with no gene match: 4. CDR3 sequence: CAISGGLANNEQFF. The CDR3 DNA is TGTGCCATCAGTGGTGGACTAGCAAACAATGAGCAGTTCTTC.